The sample holds many counts of the clone carrying this T cell receptor (beta chain). The V gene end was trimmed by 0 bases and the J gene end by 6 bases; junction bases not matched to a gene: 7. CDR3 size: 16 residues. Germline V lookup: CDR1 SGHKS, CDR2 YYEKEE (reference sequence). Unique molecular identifiers were used to barcode this TCRbeta library. TCRdb processed the PCR reads anew with MiXCR; each CDR3 protein has one entry. The sample yields tens of thousands of distinct CDR3 sequences, about 5.8% seen once. The sample originates from a study of T-cell reconstitution after alpha-beta-depleted transplantation in children.

The specimen comprised PBMCs, mostly from graft donor cells, sampled 180 days after TCRalphabeta/CD19-depleted stem cell transplant. The chain recombines TRBV5-5 with TRBJ2-2; 8 nucleotides align to TRBD1. The clonotype was recovered from a male patient under 18 who had a stem cell transplant for acute myeloid leukemia, so the T cells may come from the graft donor. The CDR3 protein is CASSLGRQGWAGELFF. In DNA, the CDR3 is TGTGCCAGCAGCTTGGGGCGACAGGGGTGGGCCGGGGAGCTGTTTTTT.